This T cell receptor (beta chain) stems from a study of blood T cell repertoires in COVID-19. Study as a whole: COVID-19 samples from acute and convalescent phases originated in the United States, Italy and Spain. PBMCs, B-cell-depleted T cells, or T cells were the source of the cDNA or gDNA that made up the material.

In the original workflow: Researchers report that nucleated cell counts were estimated from reference gene primer amplification. Sequencing was performed with immunoSEQ multiplex PCR; in TCRdb, only in-frame clones are kept and a portion is missing. That table supplies the V and J calls and clone size; D and trimming were determined from the DNA. The table has roughly 77,000 clones, 80% seen once. This TCR derives from a woman aged 70-85 years with acute or convalescent COVID-19. Sequenced: peripheral blood.

The CDR3 sequence: CASSQESRQGYYNEQFF. CDR3 coding DNA: TGCGCCAGCAGCCAAGAGTCTCGACAAGGATACTACAATGAGCAGTTCTTC. V and J are TRBV4-1 and TRBJ2-1, with D unclear. The germline V gene has CDR1 MGHRA and CDR2 YSYEKL. The CDR3 spans 17 residues. The germline V and J ends were trimmed by 0 bases and 3 bases, with 15 bases remaining between them.